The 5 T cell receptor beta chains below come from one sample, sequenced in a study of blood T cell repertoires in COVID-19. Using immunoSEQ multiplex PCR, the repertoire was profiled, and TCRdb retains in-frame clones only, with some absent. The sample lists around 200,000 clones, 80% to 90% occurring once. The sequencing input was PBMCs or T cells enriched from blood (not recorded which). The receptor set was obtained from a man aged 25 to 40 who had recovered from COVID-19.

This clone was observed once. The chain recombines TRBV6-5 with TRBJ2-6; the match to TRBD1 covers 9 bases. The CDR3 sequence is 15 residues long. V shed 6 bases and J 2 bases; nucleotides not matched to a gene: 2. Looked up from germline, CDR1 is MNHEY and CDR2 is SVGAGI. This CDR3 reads CASRGTGTGANVLTF. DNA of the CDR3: TGTGCCAGCAGGGGGACAGGGACTGGGGCCAACGTCCTGACTTTC.

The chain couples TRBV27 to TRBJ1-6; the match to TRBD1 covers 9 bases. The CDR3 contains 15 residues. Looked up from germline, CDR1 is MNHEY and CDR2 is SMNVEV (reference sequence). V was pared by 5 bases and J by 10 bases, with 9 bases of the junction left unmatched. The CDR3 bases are TGTGCCAGCAGTGGCTCGGGACAGGGTCGGTCACCCCTCCACTTT. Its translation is CASSGSGQGRSPLHF.

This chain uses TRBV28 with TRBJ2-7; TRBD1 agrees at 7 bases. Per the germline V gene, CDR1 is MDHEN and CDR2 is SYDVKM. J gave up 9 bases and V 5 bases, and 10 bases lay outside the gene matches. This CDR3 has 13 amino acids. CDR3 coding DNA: TGTGCCAGCAGTCTCCCCACAGGGGTGCGGCAGTACTTC. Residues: CASSLPTGVRQYF. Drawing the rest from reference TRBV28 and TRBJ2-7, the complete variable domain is DVKVTQSSRYLVKRTGEKVFLECVQDMDHENMFWYRQDPGLGLRLIYFSYDVKMKEKGDIPEGYSVSREKKERFSLILESASTNQTSMYLCASSLPTGVRQYFGPGTRLTVT.

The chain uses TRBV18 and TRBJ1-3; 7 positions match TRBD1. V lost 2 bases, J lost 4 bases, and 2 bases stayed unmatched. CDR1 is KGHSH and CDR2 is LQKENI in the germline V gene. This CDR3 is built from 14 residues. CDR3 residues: CASSPTGDGNTIYF. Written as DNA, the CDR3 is TGTGCCAGCTCACCAACAGGGGACGGAAACACCATATATTTT.

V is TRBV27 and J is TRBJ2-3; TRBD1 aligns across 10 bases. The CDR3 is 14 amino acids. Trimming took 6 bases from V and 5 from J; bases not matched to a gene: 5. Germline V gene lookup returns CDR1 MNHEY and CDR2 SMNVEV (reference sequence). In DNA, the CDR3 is TGTGCCAGCAGAAGACAGGGGGCAGGAGATACGCAGTATTTT. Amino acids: CASRRQGAGDTQYF.